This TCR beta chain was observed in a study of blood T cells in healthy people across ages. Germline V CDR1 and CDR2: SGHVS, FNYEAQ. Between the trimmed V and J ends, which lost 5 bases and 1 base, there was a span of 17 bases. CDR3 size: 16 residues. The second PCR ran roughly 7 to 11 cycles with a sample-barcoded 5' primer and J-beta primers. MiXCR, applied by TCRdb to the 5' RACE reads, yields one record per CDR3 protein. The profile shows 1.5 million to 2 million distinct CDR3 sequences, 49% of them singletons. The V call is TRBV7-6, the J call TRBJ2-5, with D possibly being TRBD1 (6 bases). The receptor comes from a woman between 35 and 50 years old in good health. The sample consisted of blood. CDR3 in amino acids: CASSVPGQGSQETQYF. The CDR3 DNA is TGTGCCAGCAGCGTCCCCGGCCAGGGGTCCCAAGAGACCCAGTACTTC.